This T cell receptor (beta chain) derives from a study of shared clonotypes between healthy human individuals. Germline-derived CDR1 and CDR2 are MNHEY and SVGAGI. The CDR3 runs to 14 residues. V was clipped by 4 bases and J by 1 base, with 8 bases between them. Study-level points and caveats: It was observed that 5% to 6% of naive CD4 clonotypes were shared across several donors. Larger estimated richness was generally seen in naive subsets than in memory subsets.

A word on this clone: Its matching antigen is unknown.

Clones were sequenced by immunoSEQ multiplex PCR, and TCRdb holds only the in-frame ones, with some missing. The sample holds over 2 million clones; roughly 94% are singletons and the top ten take around 0.13%. What was sequenced was naive CD4+ T cells sorted from blood. Sample subset: CD45RA+ positively selected. The source of this sequence is a young man in good health. V and J are TRBV6-5 and TRBJ1-5; the D is unclear. CDR3 protein: CASSSTASNQPQHF. CDR3 coding DNA: TGTGCCAGCAGTTCGACCGCCAGCAATCAGCCCCAGCATTTT.